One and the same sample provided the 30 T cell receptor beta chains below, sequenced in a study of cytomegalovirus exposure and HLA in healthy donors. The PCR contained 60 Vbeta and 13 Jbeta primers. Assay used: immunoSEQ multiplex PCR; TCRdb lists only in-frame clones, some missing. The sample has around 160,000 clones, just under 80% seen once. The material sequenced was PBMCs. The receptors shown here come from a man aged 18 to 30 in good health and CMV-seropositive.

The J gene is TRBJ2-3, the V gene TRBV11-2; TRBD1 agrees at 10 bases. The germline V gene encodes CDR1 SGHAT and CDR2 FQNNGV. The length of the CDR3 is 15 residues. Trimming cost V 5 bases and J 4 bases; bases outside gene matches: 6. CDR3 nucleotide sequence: TGTGCCAGCAGCCCCCGGGACAGGGGATCAGATACGCAGTATTTT. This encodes CASSPRDRGSDTQYF.

CDR3 in amino acids: CASSLGLSANYEQYF. The CDR3 bases are TGTGCCAGCAGCTTAGGATTGTCAGCGAACTACGAGCAGTACTTC. This chain links TRBV7-8 with TRBJ2-5; D gene unclear. The J call may not be correct, given that the DNA end is closer to TRBJ2-7. Germline V gene sequence: CDR1 SGHVS, CDR2 FQNEAQ. The CDR3 contains 15 residues.

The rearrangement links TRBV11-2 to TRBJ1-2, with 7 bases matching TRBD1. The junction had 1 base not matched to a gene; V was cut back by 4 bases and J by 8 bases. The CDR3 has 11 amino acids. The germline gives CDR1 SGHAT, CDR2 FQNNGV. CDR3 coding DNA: TGTGCCAGCAGCTACAGGGGAGGCTACACCTTC. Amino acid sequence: CASSYRGGYTF.

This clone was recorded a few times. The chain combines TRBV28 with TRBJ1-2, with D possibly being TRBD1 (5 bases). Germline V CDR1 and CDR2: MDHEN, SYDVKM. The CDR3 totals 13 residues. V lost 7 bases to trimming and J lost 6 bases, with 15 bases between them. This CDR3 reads CASTPDSFDGYTF. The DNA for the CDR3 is TGTGCCAGCACCCCAGACAGTTTTGATGGCTACACCTTC.

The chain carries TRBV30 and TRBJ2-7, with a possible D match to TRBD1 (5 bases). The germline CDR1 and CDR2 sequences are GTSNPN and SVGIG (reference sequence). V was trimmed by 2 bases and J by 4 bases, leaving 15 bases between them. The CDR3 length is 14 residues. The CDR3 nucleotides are TGTGCCTGGAGTATATCGGACAAAGAATACGAGCAGTACTTC. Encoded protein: CAWSISDKEYEQYF. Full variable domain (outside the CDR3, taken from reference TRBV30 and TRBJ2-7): SQTIHQWPATLVQPVGSPLSLECTVEGTSNPNLYWYRQAAGRGLQLLFYSVGIGQISSEVPQNLSASRPQDRQFILSSKKLLLSDSGFYLCAWSISDKEYEQYFGPGTRLTVT.

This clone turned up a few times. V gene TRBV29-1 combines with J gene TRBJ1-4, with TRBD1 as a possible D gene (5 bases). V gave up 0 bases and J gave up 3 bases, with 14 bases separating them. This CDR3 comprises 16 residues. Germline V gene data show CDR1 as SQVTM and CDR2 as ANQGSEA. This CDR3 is CSVEEGRGMPNEKLFF. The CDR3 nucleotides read TGCAGCGTTGAAGAAGGTCGGGGGATGCCTAATGAAAAACTGTTTTTT.

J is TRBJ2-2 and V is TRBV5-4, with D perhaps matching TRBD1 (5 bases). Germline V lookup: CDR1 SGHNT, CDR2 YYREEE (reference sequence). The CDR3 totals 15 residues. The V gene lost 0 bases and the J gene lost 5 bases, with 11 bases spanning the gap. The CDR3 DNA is TGTGCCAGCAGCTTGGCTGCAGGGCCTACCGGGGAGCTGTTTTTT. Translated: CASSLAAGPTGELFF.

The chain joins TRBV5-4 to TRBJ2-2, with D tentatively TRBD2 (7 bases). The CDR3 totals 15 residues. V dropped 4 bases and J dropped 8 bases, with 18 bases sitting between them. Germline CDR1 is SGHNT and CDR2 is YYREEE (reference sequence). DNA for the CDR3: TGTGCCAGCAGCCCGGGGGGCCCCGGTGCGGGGGAGCTGTTTTTT. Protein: CASSPGGPGAGELFF.

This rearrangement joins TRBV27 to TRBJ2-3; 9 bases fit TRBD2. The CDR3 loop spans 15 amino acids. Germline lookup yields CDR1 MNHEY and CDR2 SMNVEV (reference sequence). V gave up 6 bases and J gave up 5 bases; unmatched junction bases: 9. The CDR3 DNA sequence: TGTGCCAGCAGAATAGCGGGAGTGGGTGTAGATACGCAGTATTTT. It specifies CASRIAGVGVDTQYF.

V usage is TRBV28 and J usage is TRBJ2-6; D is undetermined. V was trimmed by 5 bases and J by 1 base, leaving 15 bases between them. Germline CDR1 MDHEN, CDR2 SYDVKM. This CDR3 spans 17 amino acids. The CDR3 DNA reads TGTGCCAGCAGTGAGATGGTGCCCCCATCTGGGGCCAACGTCCTGACTTTC. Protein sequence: CASSEMVPPSGANVLTF.

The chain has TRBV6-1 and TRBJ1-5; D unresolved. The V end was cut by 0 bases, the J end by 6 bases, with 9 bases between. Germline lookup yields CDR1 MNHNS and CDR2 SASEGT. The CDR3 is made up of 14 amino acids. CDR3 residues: CASSEAGVPQPQHF. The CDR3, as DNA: TGTGCCAGCAGTGAAGCCGGGGTCCCTCAGCCCCAGCATTTT.

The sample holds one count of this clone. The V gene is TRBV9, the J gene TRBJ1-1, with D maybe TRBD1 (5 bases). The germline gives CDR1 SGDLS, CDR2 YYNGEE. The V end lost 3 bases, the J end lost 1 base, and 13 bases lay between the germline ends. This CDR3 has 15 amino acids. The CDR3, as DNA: TGTGCCAGCAGCGGAACGCAGGGAGGGAACACTGAAGCTTTCTTT. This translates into CASSGTQGGNTEAFF.

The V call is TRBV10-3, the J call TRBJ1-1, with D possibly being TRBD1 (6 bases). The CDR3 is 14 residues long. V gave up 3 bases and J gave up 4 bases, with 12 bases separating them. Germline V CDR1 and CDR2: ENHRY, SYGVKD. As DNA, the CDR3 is TGTGCCATCAGTGACAACAGGGCGGGCACTGAAGCTTTCTTT. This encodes CAISDNRAGTEAFF.

The CDR3, as DNA: TGTGCCTGGAGTATGGACAGGGCGAACACTGAAGCTTTCTTT. It is translated as CAWSMDRANTEAFF. The rearrangement joins TRBV30 to TRBJ1-1; 8 nucleotides align to TRBD1. With V trimmed by 2 bases and J by 1 base, 3 bases remained unmatched. CDR1 and CDR2 (germline): GTSNPN, SVGIG (reference sequence). This CDR3 is built from 14 residues.

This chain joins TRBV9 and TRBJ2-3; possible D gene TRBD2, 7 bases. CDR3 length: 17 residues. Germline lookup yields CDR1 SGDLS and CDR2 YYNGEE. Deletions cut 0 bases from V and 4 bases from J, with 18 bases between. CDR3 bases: TGTGCCAGCAGCGTAGAGGGAGGGGGGGATTTCTCAGATACGCAGTATTTT. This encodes CASSVEGGGDFSDTQYF.

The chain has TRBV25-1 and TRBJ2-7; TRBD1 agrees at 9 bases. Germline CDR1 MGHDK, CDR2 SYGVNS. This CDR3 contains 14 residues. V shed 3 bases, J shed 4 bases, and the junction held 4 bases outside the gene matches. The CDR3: CASSDPGQGYEQYF. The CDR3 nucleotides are TGTGCCAGCAGTGACCCGGGACAGGGTTACGAGCAGTACTTC.

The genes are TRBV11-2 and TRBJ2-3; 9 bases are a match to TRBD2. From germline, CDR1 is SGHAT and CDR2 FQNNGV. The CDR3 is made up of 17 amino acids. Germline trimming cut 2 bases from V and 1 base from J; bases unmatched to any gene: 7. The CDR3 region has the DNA TGTGCCAGCAGCTTATGGGGTGCGGGAGGGGGCACAGATACGCAGTATTTT. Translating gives CASSLWGAGGGTDTQYF.

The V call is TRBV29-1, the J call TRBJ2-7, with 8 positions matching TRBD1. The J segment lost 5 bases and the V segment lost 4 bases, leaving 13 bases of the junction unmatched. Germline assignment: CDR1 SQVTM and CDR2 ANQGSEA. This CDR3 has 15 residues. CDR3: CSVVWQGALDDEQYF. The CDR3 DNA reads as TGCAGCGTTGTTTGGCAGGGGGCATTGGATGACGAGCAGTACTTC.

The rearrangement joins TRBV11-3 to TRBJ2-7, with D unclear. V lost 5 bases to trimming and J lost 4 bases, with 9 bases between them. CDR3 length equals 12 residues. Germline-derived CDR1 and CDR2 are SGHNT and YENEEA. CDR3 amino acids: CASSTQTYEQYF. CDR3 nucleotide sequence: TGTGCCAGCAGCACCCAGACTTACGAGCAGTACTTC.

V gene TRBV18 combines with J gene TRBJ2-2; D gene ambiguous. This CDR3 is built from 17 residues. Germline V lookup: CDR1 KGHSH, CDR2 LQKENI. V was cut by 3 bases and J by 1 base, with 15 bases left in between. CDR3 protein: CASSPNSDSRNTGELFF. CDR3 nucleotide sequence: TGTGCCAGCTCACCGAACTCAGACTCAAGGAACACCGGGGAGCTGTTTTTT.

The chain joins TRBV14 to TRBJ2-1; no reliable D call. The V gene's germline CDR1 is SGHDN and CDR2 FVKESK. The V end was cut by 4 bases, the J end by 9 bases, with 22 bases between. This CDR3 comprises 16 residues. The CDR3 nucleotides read TGTGCCAGCAGCCCCCAGGTTTCGGTGGGTGGAAGTGAGCAGTTCTTC. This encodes CASSPQVSVGGSEQFF.

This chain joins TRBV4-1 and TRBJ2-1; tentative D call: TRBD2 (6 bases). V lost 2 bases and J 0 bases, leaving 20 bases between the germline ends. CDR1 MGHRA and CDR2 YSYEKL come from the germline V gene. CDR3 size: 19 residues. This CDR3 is CASSQLPLVGGSSYNEQFF. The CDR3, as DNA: TGCGCCAGCAGCCAACTCCCTCTAGTGGGGGGAAGCTCCTACAATGAGCAGTTCTTC.

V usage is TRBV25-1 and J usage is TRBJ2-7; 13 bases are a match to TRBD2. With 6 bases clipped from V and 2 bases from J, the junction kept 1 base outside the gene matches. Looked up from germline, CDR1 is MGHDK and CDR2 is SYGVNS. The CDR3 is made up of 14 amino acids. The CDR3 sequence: CASRGTSGTYEQYF. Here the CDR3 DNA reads TGTGCCAGCAGAGGGACTAGCGGGACCTACGAGCAGTACTTC.

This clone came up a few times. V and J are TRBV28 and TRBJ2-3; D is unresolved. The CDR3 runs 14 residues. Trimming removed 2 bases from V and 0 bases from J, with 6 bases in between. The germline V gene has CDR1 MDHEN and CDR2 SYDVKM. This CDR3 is CASSLAISTDTQYF. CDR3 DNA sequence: TGTGCCAGCAGTTTAGCGATTAGCACAGATACGCAGTATTTT.

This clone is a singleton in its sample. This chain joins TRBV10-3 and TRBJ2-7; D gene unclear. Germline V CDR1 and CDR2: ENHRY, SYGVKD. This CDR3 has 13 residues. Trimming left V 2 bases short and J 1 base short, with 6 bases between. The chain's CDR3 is CAISEAGSYEQYF. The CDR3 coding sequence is TGTGCCATCAGTGAGGCCGGTTCCTACGAGCAGTACTTC.

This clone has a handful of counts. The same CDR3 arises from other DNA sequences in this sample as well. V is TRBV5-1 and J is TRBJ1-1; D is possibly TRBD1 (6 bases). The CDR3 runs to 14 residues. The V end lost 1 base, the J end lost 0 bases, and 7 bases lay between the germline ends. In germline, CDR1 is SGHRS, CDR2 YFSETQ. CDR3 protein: CASSLTGMNTEAFF. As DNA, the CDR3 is TGCGCCAGCAGCTTGACAGGGATGAACACTGAAGCTTTCTTT.

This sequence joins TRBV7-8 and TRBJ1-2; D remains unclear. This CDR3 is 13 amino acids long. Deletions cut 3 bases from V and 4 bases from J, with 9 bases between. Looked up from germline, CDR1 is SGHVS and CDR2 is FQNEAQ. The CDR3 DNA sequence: TGTGCCAGCAGCTTCTCTACCCGCTATGGCTACACCTTC. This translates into CASSFSTRYGYTF.

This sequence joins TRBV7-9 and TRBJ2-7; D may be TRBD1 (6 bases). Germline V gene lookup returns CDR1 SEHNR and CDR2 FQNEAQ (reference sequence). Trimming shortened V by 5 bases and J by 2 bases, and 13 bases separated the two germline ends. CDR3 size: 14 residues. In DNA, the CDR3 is TGTGCCAGCAGCCCCAGGGGTACTCCCTACGAGCAGTACTTC. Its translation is CASSPRGTPYEQYF. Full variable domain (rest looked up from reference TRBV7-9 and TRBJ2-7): DTGVSQNPRHKITKRGQNVTFRCDPISEHNRLYWYRQTLGQGPEFLTYFQNEAQLEKSRLLSDRFSAERPKGSFSTLEIQRTEQGDSAMYLCASSPRGTPYEQYFGPGTRLTVT.

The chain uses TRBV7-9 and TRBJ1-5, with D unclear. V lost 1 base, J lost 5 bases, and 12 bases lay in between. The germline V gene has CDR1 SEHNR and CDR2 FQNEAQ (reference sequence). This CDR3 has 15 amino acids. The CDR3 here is CASSLVGVADQPQHF. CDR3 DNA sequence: TGTGCCAGCAGCTTAGTCGGGGTGGCGGATCAGCCCCAGCATTTT.

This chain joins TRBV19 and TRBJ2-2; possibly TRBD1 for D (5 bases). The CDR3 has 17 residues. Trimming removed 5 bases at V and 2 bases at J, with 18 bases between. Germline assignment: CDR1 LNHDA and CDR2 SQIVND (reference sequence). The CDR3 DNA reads TGTGCCAGTAGTTTGACCCGGTACAGGAGTAACACCGGGGAGCTGTTTTTT. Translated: CASSLTRYRSNTGELFF.